This TCR beta chain was documented in a study of shared clonotypes between healthy human individuals. The naive CD8 subset, CD45RO-negative cells positively selected for CCR7, excluded terminally differentiated effector memory CD45RA+ cells. Germline assignment: CDR1 SGHVS and CDR2 FQNEAQ. The CDR3 is made up of 16 amino acids. V lost 5 bases and J lost 0, with 14 bases in between. Here immunoSEQ multiplex PCR was the method, and the copy in TCRdb shows in-frame clones only, minus some. In the table there are about 2 million clones, about 95% of which are singletons. Sequencing was performed on naive CD8+ T cells sorted from blood. This TCR derives from a young man in good health. This sequence joins TRBV7-8 and TRBJ2-1, with D possibly being TRBD2 (6 bases). The CDR3 loop reads CASSGGTASSYNEQFF. CDR3 DNA: TGTGCCAGCAGCGGGGGGACTGCAAGCTCCTACAATGAGCAGTTCTTC.